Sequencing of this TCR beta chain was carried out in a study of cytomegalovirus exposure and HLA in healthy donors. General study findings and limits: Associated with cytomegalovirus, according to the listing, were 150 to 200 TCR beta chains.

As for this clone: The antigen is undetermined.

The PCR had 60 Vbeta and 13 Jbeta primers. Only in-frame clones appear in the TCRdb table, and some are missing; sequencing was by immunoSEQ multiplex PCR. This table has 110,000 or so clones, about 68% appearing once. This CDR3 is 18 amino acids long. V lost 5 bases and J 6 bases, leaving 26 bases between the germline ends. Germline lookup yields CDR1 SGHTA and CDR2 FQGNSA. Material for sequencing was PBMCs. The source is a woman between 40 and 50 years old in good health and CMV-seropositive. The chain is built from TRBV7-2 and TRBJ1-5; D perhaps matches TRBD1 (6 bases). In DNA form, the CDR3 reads TGTGCCAGCAGCCGCCCGGCCTACAGGGACGTTTTCATTCAGCCCCAGCATTTT. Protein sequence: CASSRPAYRDVFIQPQHF. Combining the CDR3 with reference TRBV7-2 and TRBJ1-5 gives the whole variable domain GAGVSQSPSNKVTEKGKDVELRCDPISGHTALYWYRQSLGQGLEFLIYFQGNSAPDKSGLPSDRFSAERTGGSVSTLTIQRTQQEDSAVYLCASSRPAYRDVFIQPQHFGDGTRLSIL.